The 29 T cell receptor beta chains below come from one sample, sequenced in a study of CD8+ T cells in alopecia areata. After isolation, RNA underwent reverse transcription to generate cDNA as the sequencing template. Measured with immunoSEQ multiplex PCR; TCRdb has only the in-frame clones, and not every one. The sample comprises about 200,000 clones, roughly two fifths of which are singletons, and more than 0.4% rests with the top ten. Treatment noted: oral pan-JAK inhibitor, 5-10 mg twice daily. The starting material was CD4+ T cells sorted from blood, obtained between weeks 30 and 35, from a patient treated with tofacitinib. The source is a human donor with alopecia areata.

The chain uses TRBV2 and TRBJ1-1, with no clear D. CDR1 and CDR2 (germline): SNHLY, FYNNEI. The V end was cut by 5 bases, the J end by 1 base, with 2 bases between. The CDR3 runs 11 residues. CDR3 in amino acids: CASSPNTEAFF. The DNA for the CDR3 is TGTGCCAGCAGTCCGAACACTGAAGCTTTCTTT.

V usage is TRBV1 and J usage is TRBJ1-3. TRBV1 is annotated as a pseudogene. CDR3 length equals 16 residues. The CDR3 nucleotides read TGCACCAGCAGCTGGACCGGGGCACTCTCTGGAAACACCATATATTTT. It is translated as CTSSWTGALSGNTIYF.

The V and J genes are TRBV30 and TRBJ2-3; D ambiguous. The CDR3 has 12 amino acids. V was shortened by 0 bases and J by 4 bases, with 5 bases between the two germline ends. CDR1 and CDR2 from the germline V gene are GTSNPN and SVGIG (reference sequence). The CDR3 protein is CAWSVRSDTQYF. Here the CDR3 DNA reads TGTGCCTGGAGTGTACGTTCAGATACGCAGTATTTT.

The rearrangement uses TRBV6-5 and TRBJ2-6, with D possibly TRBD2 on 5 matching bases. The CDR3 spans 15 residues. With 6 bases removed from V and 0 bases from J, the gap between germline ends came to 9 bases. Germline lookup yields CDR1 MNHEY and CDR2 SVGAGI. In nucleotides, the CDR3 is TGTGCCAGCAGGAGGGATAACTCTGGGGCCAACGTCCTGACTTTC. Translation gives CASRRDNSGANVLTF.

This chain links TRBV25-1 with TRBJ1-2; 11 bases agree with TRBD1. V lost 11 bases, J lost 8 bases, and 13 bases stayed unmatched. CDR1 and CDR2 from the germline V gene are MGHDK and SYGVNS. This CDR3 is built from 14 residues. CDR3 nucleotide sequence: TGTGCCGCTGGGACAGGGGGTTTCTCTAGCGGCTACACCTTC. Its translation: CAAGTGGFSSGYTF.

This sequence joins TRBV7-9 and TRBJ2-3, with TRBD2 as a possible D gene (6 bases). Trimming removed 5 bases from V and 0 bases from J, with 9 bases in between. The CDR3 totals 14 residues. From germline, CDR1 is SEHNR and CDR2 FQNEAQ (reference sequence). CDR3 sequence: CASSVEGSTDTQYF. CDR3 sequence (DNA): TGTGCCAGCAGCGTGGAGGGGAGCACAGATACGCAGTATTTT.

This clone was recorded a few times. The V and J genes are TRBV5-1 and TRBJ2-3; no clear D gene. The CDR3 is made up of 13 amino acids. V gave up 4 bases and J gave up 2 bases, with 8 bases separating them. Germline loops: CDR1 SGHRS, CDR2 YFSETQ. DNA for the CDR3: TGCGCCAGCAGCGCCAGCTACACAGATACGCAGTATTTT. The encoded protein is CASSASYTDTQYF. The full variable domain, its missing parts supplied by reference TRBV5-1 and TRBJ2-3, is KAGVTQTPRYLIKTRGQQVTLSCSPISGHRSVSWYQQTPGQGLQFLFEYFSETQRNKGNFPGRFSGRQFSNSRSEMNVSTLELGDSALYLCASSASYTDTQYFGPGTRLTVL.

The chain combines TRBV29-1 with TRBJ2-1; D is possibly TRBD2 (6 bases). Germline V gene sequence: CDR1 SQVTM, CDR2 ANQGSEA. The ends were cut back, 5 bases at V and 6 bases at J, with 11 bases in the middle. The CDR3 length is 12 residues. The CDR3 DNA follows: TGCAGCGTTATCCGGGAGTCCAATGAGCAGTTCTTC. As protein: CSVIRESNEQFF.

V usage is TRBV29-1 and J usage is TRBJ1-3; 8 bases match TRBD1. V lost 7 bases to trimming and J lost 0 bases; unmatched junction nucleotides: 5. The CDR3 covers 14 residues. Germline CDR1 SQVTM, CDR2 ANQGSEA. The CDR3 loop is CSAKGQDSGNTIYF. As DNA, the CDR3 is TGCAGCGCAAAGGGACAGGACTCTGGAAACACCATATATTTT.

CDR3: CASSSGTTFQETQYF. The CDR3 DNA sequence: TGTGCCAGCAGCTCCGGGACTACTTTCCAAGAGACCCAGTACTTC. J is TRBJ2-5 and V is TRBV7-9; 7 bases are a match to TRBD2. The ends lost 4 bases at V and 1 base at J; junction bases unmatched: 6. Germline V CDR1 and CDR2: SEHNR, FQNEAQ (reference sequence). The CDR3 length is 15 residues.

This clone was picked up a small number of times. The chain uses TRBV28 and TRBJ2-1; D remains unclear. CDR3 length: 11 residues. V gave up 2 bases and J gave up 8 bases, with 4 bases separating them. CDR1 and CDR2 (germline): MDHEN, SYDVKM. For the CDR3, the DNA is TGTGCCAGCAGTTTACGGGATGAGCAGTTCTTC. Its protein is CASSLRDEQFF.

This clone has just one count. The chain combines TRBV6-5 with TRBJ1-1, with D uncertain. CDR3 length: 15 residues. V lost 7 bases and J 1 base, leaving 16 bases between the germline ends. Germline CDR1 MNHEY, CDR2 SVGAGI. In DNA form, the CDR3 reads TGTGCCAGCAAAAGGACGACCTTAGAGAACACTGAAGCTTTCTTT. Protein product: CASKRTTLENTEAFF.

This clone appeared a few times. This chain uses TRBV7-6 with TRBJ2-3, with 11 bases identical to TRBD2. There are 15 residues in the CDR3. Germline V gives CDR1 SGHVS, CDR2 FNYEAQ. The junction had 6 bases not matched to a gene; V was cut back by 5 bases and J by 5 bases. CDR3 residues: CASSLSGGAGDTQYF. The CDR3 coding sequence is TGTGCCAGCAGCCTTAGCGGGGGGGCCGGAGATACGCAGTATTTT.

In this sample, this clone turned up many times. This chain links TRBV5-4 with TRBJ1-1; D is ambiguous. Germline V gene sequence: CDR1 SGHNT, CDR2 YYREEE (reference sequence). This CDR3 region has 14 residues. V gave up 1 base and J gave up 10 bases, with 17 bases separating them. In DNA, the CDR3 is TGTGCCAGCAGCTTGAAAGAGCGGGCTACGGGAGCTTTCTTT. Protein sequence: CASSLKERATGAFF. The entire variable domain, with the rest obtained from reference TRBV5-4 and TRBJ1-1, is as follows: ETGVTQSPTHLIKTRGQQVTLRCSSQSGHNTVSWYQQALGQGPQFIFQYYREEENGRGNFPPRFSGLQFPNYSSELNVNALELDDSALYLCASSLKERATGAFFGQGTRLTVV.

The chain employs TRBV4-2 and TRBJ1-5, with 9 nucleotides matching TRBD1. Per the germline V gene, CDR1 is LGHNA and CDR2 is YNFKEQ. V shed 0 bases, J shed 7 bases, and the junction held 7 bases outside the gene matches. CDR3 length equals 16 residues. The CDR3 nucleotides are TGTGCCAGCAGCCAAGAAGGGGGGACAGGGAAACAGCCCCAGCATTTT. Its translation is CASSQEGGTGKQPQHF.

This sequence joins TRBV13 and TRBJ2-7, with 8 bases fitting TRBD1. V shed 5 bases, J shed 7 bases, and the junction held 7 bases outside the gene matches. The V gene's germline CDR1 is PRHDT and CDR2 FYEKMQ (reference sequence). The CDR3 covers 13 residues. The CDR3 region is CASSRRQGREQYF. CDR3 coding DNA: TGTGCCAGCAGCCGTAGACAGGGGAGGGAGCAGTACTTC.

This clone was picked up a small number of times. The chain employs TRBV30 and TRBJ2-7, with 10 bases matching TRBD1. The CDR3 is 14 residues long. The germline V gene has CDR1 GTSNPN and CDR2 SVGIG (reference sequence). Trimming took 5 bases from V and 3 from J; bases not matched to a gene: 7. This CDR3 reads CAWEGQGQLYEQYF. CDR3 nucleotide sequence: TGTGCCTGGGAGGGACAGGGGCAGCTCTACGAGCAGTACTTC.

With respect to this clone: Additional DNA sequences in this sample encode the identical CDR3. This chain connects TRBV7-2 to TRBJ2-5; D unclear. Trimming pared 5 bases from V and 5 bases from J, leaving 15 bases between. From germline, CDR1 is SGHTA and CDR2 FQGNSA. The CDR3 has 14 amino acids. For the CDR3, the DNA is TGTGCCAGCAGCCTCTCGGGCCCTGGGGAGACCCAGTACTTC. It encodes CASSLSGPGETQYF.

The CDR3 loop is CAISPTSGEANEQFF. CDR3 nucleotides: TGTGCCATCAGCCCCACTAGCGGTGAGGCGAATGAGCAGTTCTTC. V usage is TRBV10-3 and J usage is TRBJ2-1; TRBD2 agrees at 8 bases. This CDR3 contains 15 residues. The trim removed 6 bases at V and 7 bases at J, leaving 11 bases unmatched. Germline lookup yields CDR1 ENHRY and CDR2 SYGVKD.

The V gene is TRBV30, the J gene TRBJ2-3; D is tentatively TRBD1 or TRBD2 (5 bases each). The germline gives CDR1 GTSNPN, CDR2 SVGIG (reference sequence). Between the trimmed V and J ends, which lost 3 bases and 5 bases, there was a span of 9 bases. CDR3 length equals 12 residues. The CDR3 loop is CAWREGRDTQYF. In nucleotides, the CDR3 is TGTGCCTGGAGAGAGGGGAGAGATACGCAGTATTTT.

This sequence joins TRBV11-2 and TRBJ2-1; tentative D call: TRBD1 (5 bases). Trimming removed 6 bases at V and 6 bases at J, with 15 bases between. Germline loops: CDR1 SGHAT, CDR2 FQNNGV. The CDR3 is made up of 14 amino acids. The CDR3 loop reads CASRSIRDSNEQFF. The CDR3 coding sequence is TGTGCCAGCAGATCTATACGAGACAGCAATGAGCAGTTCTTC.

The chain combines TRBV29-1 with TRBJ1-1; 8 bases agree with TRBD1. Trimming at V came to 7 bases and at J to 10 bases, leaving 5 bases not matched to a gene. This CDR3 spans 10 amino acids. CDR1 is SQVTM, CDR2 ANQGSEA, per germline. The chain's CDR3 is CSAETGAAFF. CDR3 nucleotide sequence: TGCAGCGCCGAGACAGGGGCAGCTTTCTTT.

The rearrangement uses TRBV25-1 and TRBJ1-5, with 10 bases matching TRBD1. The CDR3 totals 16 residues. J lost 3 bases, V lost 4 bases, and 6 bases had no gene match. Germline V CDR1 and CDR2: MGHDK, SYGVNS. Here the CDR3 reads CASSGPDRGVNQPQHF. CDR3 nucleotide sequence: TGTGCCAGCAGTGGCCCGGACAGGGGGGTCAATCAGCCCCAGCATTTT.

The table lists this clone with a few counts. The chain is built from TRBV6-1 and TRBJ2-7, with D possibly matching TRBD1 (6 bases). Germline V gives CDR1 MNHNS, CDR2 SASEGT. V shed 3 bases and J shed 4 bases, with 10 bases lying between them. This CDR3 has 13 residues. The CDR3 reads CASSERQGYEQYF. As DNA, the CDR3 is TGTGCCAGCAGTGAGAGGCAGGGGTACGAGCAGTACTTC.

The chain is built from TRBV19 and TRBJ1-2; the D is unclear. The CDR3 runs to 15 residues. Germline V lookup: CDR1 LNHDA, CDR2 SQIVND (reference sequence). The V end lost 10 bases, the J end lost 0 bases, and 18 bases lay between the germline ends. The CDR3 sequence is CATQEGWNTNYGYTF. The CDR3 DNA sequence: TGTGCCACCCAGGAGGGATGGAACACTAACTATGGCTACACCTTC. Full variable domain (missing parts from reference TRBV19 and TRBJ1-2): DGGITQSPKYLFRKEGQNVTLSCEQNLNHDAMYWYRQDPGQGLRLIYYSQIVNDFQKGDIAEGYSVSREKKESFPLTVTSAQKNPTAFYLCATQEGWNTNYGYTFGSGTRLTVV.

The V and J genes are TRBV4-1 and TRBJ2-1, with D unresolved. V was trimmed by 4 bases and J by 4 bases, leaving 20 bases between them. Germline lookup yields CDR1 MGHRA and CDR2 YSYEKL. CDR3 length equals 17 residues. In DNA form, the CDR3 reads TGCGCCAGCAGCCTTGTGACGGTAGGCGTTTTATACAATGAGCAGTTCTTC. Protein product: CASSLVTVGVLYNEQFF.

CDR3 in DNA: TGCAGCGTCGCCGGGACCCTAGTGACTGAAGCTTTCTTT. Translated, it gives CSVAGTLVTEAFF. V usage is TRBV29-1 and J usage is TRBJ1-1; a possible D gene is TRBD1 (5 bases). This CDR3 comprises 13 residues. Germline loops: CDR1 SQVTM, CDR2 ANQGSEA. The ends were cut back, 6 bases at V and 5 bases at J, with 16 bases in the middle.

For this clone: The same CDR3 arises from other DNA sequences in this sample as well. The chain has TRBV29-1 and TRBJ1-3; D remains ambiguous. This CDR3 region has 12 residues. With 4 bases removed from V and 4 bases from J, the gap between germline ends came to 8 bases. CDR1 SQVTM and CDR2 ANQGSEA come from the germline V gene. Here the CDR3 DNA reads TGCAGCGTTGCCCGGCGGGGAAACACCATATATTTT. Translation: CSVARRGNTIYF.

V usage is TRBV19 and J usage is TRBJ2-1, with no clear D. The CDR3 sequence is 14 residues long. V lost 1 base and J 6 bases, leaving 10 bases between the germline ends. Germline CDR1 LNHDA, CDR2 SQIVND (reference sequence). CDR3 sequence (DNA): TGTGCCAGTAGTATAGGTACGGTGAGCAATGAGCAGTTCTTC. It specifies CASSIGTVSNEQFF.